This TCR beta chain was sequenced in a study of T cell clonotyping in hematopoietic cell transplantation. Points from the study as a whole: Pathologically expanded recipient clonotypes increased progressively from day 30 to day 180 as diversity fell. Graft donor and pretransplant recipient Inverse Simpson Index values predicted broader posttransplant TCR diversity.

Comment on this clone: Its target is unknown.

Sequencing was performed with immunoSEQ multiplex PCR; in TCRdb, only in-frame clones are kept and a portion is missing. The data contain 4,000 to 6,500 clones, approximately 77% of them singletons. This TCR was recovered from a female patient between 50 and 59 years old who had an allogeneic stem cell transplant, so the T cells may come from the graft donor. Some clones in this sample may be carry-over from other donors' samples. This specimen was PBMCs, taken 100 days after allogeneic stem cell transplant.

CDR3 region: CAWASWAGDQPQHF. DNA for the CDR3: TGTGCCTGGGCCTCTTGGGCCGGGGATCAGCCCCAGCATTTT. This chain joins TRBV30 and TRBJ1-5, with D unclear. The CDR3 runs 14 residues. Trimming cost V 5 bases and J 5 bases, with 16 bases left between them. In germline, CDR1 is GTSNPN, CDR2 SVGIG (reference sequence). The complete variable domain, with remaining parts taken from reference TRBV30 and TRBJ1-5, reads SQTIHQWPATLVQPVGSPLSLECTVEGTSNPNLYWYRQAAGRGLQLLFYSVGIGQISSEVPQNLSASRPQDRQFILSSKKLLLSDSGFYLCAWASWAGDQPQHFGDGTRLSIL.